Below are 32 T cell receptor beta chains sequenced from a single sample in a study of blood T cell repertoires in COVID-19. The data were produced by immunoSEQ multiplex PCR, yet TCRdb's version contains in-frame clones alone and is incomplete. The sample records about 170,000 clones, around 80% being singletons. The sample taken for sequencing was PBMCs or T cells enriched from blood (not recorded which). These receptors came from a man in his fifties who had recovered from COVID-19.

The J gene is TRBJ1-6, the V gene TRBV5-4; D gene unclear. V was cut by 0 bases and J by 0 bases, with 7 bases left in between. From germline, CDR1 is SGHNT and CDR2 YYREEE (reference sequence). There are 16 residues in the CDR3. CDR3 sequence: CASSLDGNSYNSPLHF. The CDR3 DNA reads TGTGCCAGCAGCTTGGACGGGAACTCCTATAATTCACCCCTCCACTTT.

The chain links TRBV6-5 to TRBJ2-1; 14 bases are a match to TRBD2. Per the germline V gene, CDR1 is MNHEY and CDR2 is SVGAGI. Trimming at V came to 2 bases and at J to 6 bases, leaving 3 bases not matched to a gene. The CDR3 length is 16 residues. The CDR3 nucleotides are TGTGCCAGCAGTTACCAGGGACTAGCGGGGGCCAATGAGCAGTTCTTC. This translates into CASSYQGLAGANEQFF.

The sample holds one count of this clone. This chain joins TRBV5-1 and TRBJ2-1, with D perhaps matching TRBD2 (7 bases). Germline-derived CDR1 and CDR2 are SGHRS and YFSETQ. Trimming stripped 5 bases from V and 4 bases from J, with 19 bases between. The CDR3 length is 16 residues. CDR3 residues: CASRSRGASLYNEQFF. DNA for the CDR3: TGCGCCAGCAGATCCCGGGGGGCGAGCCTTTACAATGAGCAGTTCTTC.

On this clone: A junction end diverges from the germline sequence, so it may reflect a read error. V usage is TRBV6-5 and J usage is TRBJ2-1; tentatively, D is TRBD1 (6 bases). The germline CDR1 and CDR2 sequences are MNHEY and SVGAGI. The CDR3 consists of 13 residues. CDR3 DNA: TGTGCCACCCTACACCTACAGGGATCAACTATGATCTTC. Encoded protein: CATLHLQGSTMIF.

This clone was seen a handful of times. The chain employs TRBV7-3 and TRBJ2-1; D remains ambiguous. This CDR3 spans 15 amino acids. V was pared by 5 bases and J by 0 bases, with 11 bases between. CDR1 and CDR2 from the germline V gene are SGHTA and FQGTGA. The DNA for the CDR3 is TGTGCCAGCAGCCTCACTCCGATCTCCTACAATGAGCAGTTCTTC. It yields the protein CASSLTPISYNEQFF.

The chain recombines TRBV5-4 with TRBJ2-7; 8 bases are a match to TRBD1. J was trimmed by 3 bases and V by 0 bases; bases with no gene match: 5. The CDR3 is 15 amino acids. Germline V gene lookup returns CDR1 SGHNT and CDR2 YYREEE (reference sequence). CDR3 sequence: CASSLDPGQVYEQYF. The CDR3 coding sequence is TGTGCCAGCAGCTTGGATCCGGGACAGGTCTACGAGCAGTACTTC. Drawing the rest from reference TRBV5-4 and TRBJ2-7, the complete variable domain is ETGVTQSPTHLIKTRGQQVTLRCSSQSGHNTVSWYQQALGQGPQFIFQYYREEENGRGNFPPRFSGLQFPNYSSELNVNALELDDSALYLCASSLDPGQVYEQYFGPGTRLTVT.

The chain carries TRBV18 and TRBJ2-1; 8 nucleotides match TRBD1. V dropped 5 bases and J dropped 3; count of bases not matched to a gene: 6. This CDR3 is 15 amino acids long. From germline, CDR1 is KGHSH and CDR2 LQKENI. The CDR3 is CASSLGTGGYNEQFF. As DNA, the CDR3 is TGTGCCAGCTCATTAGGGACAGGCGGCTACAATGAGCAGTTCTTC.

The chain employs TRBV28 and TRBJ2-7; TRBD1 matches 10 bases. The CDR3 runs to 14 residues. Germline V gene sequence: CDR1 MDHEN, CDR2 SYDVKM. J lost 5 bases, V lost 5 bases, and 6 bases had no gene match. The CDR3 nucleotides are TGTGCCAGCAGTGCCGGGACAGGGGTGAACGAGCAGTACTTC. It specifies CASSAGTGVNEQYF.

The rearrangement uses TRBV4-1 and TRBJ1-2, with 7 bases fitting TRBD1. CDR3 size: 15 residues. Per the germline V gene, CDR1 is MGHRA and CDR2 is YSYEKL. Trimming removed 3 bases from V and 2 bases from J; junction bases left unmatched: 6. DNA of the CDR3: TGCGCCAGCAGCCAGCCGGGACAGACAAACTATGGCTACACCTTC. This gives the protein CASSQPGQTNYGYTF.

The chain couples TRBV19 to TRBJ1-2; D uncertain. V was clipped by 0 bases and J by 6 bases, with 17 bases between them. The CDR3 totals 16 residues. The germline V gene encodes CDR1 LNHDA and CDR2 SQIVND (reference sequence). The CDR3 nucleotides read TGTGCCAGTAGTATAGAACCTAAGAGACCGAGGAATGGCTACACCTTC. Translated, it gives CASSIEPKRPRNGYTF. Full variable domain (outside the CDR3, taken from reference TRBV19 and TRBJ1-2): DGGITQSPKYLFRKEGQNVTLSCEQNLNHDAMYWYRQDPGQGLRLIYYSQIVNDFQKGDIAEGYSVSREKKESFPLTVTSAQKNPTAFYLCASSIEPKRPRNGYTFGSGTRLTVV.

The table lists this clone with a count of one. The CDR3 coding sequence is TGCGCCAGCAGCCCAGCCGGAGTCTCTGGAAACACCATATATTTT. Translation: CASSPAGVSGNTIYF. V is TRBV5-1 and J is TRBJ1-3; D not certain. The V gene lost 4 bases and the J gene lost 0 bases, with 11 bases spanning the gap. Germline values: CDR1 SGHRS, CDR2 YFSETQ. The CDR3 covers 15 residues. Complete variable domain (other parts from reference TRBV5-1 and TRBJ1-3): KAGVTQTPRYLIKTRGQQVTLSCSPISGHRSVSWYQQTPGQGLQFLFEYFSETQRNKGNFPGRFSGRQFSNSRSEMNVSTLELGDSALYLCASSPAGVSGNTIYFGEGSWLTVV.

This clone was observed a handful of times. J is TRBJ1-1 and V is TRBV19, with TRBD1 identical over 8 bases. The J segment lost 4 bases and the V segment lost 3 bases, leaving 4 bases of the junction unmatched. Germline lookup yields CDR1 LNHDA and CDR2 SQIVND (reference sequence). The CDR3 has 14 residues. The CDR3 DNA sequence: TGTGCCAGTAGTATCCAGGGGGCGCTCACTGAAGCTTTCTTT. The encoded protein is CASSIQGALTEAFF.

V and J are TRBV6-5 and TRBJ1-4; 8 bases map to TRBD1. This CDR3 comprises 14 residues. The J segment lost 8 bases and the V segment lost 5 bases, leaving 7 bases of the junction unmatched. Per germline, CDR1 MNHEY and CDR2 SVGAGI. DNA for the CDR3: TGTGCCAGCAGTCGGACAGGGCGCTCGGAAAAACTGTTTTTT. Amino acid sequence: CASSRTGRSEKLFF.

The CDR3 DNA reads TGTGCCAGCAGTGGGGGACAGGGCTTATTTCCTACCCCCAACACCGGGGAGCTGTTTTTT. It specifies CASSGGQGLFPTPNTGELFF. The chain employs TRBV6-1 and TRBJ2-2; 9 bases agree with TRBD1. Losses at the gene ends were 4 bases for V and 2 bases for J; bases not matched to a gene: 17. Germline V lookup: CDR1 MNHNS, CDR2 SASEGT. The CDR3 runs to 20 residues.

The chain couples TRBV25-1 to TRBJ1-1; 7 bases map to TRBD1. V dropped 5 bases and J dropped 2; count of bases not matched to a gene: 8. The length of the CDR3 is 15 residues. Germline V gives CDR1 MGHDK, CDR2 SYGVNS. This CDR3 reads CASSPYRGENTEAFF. CDR3 sequence (DNA): TGTGCCAGCAGTCCATACAGGGGTGAAAACACTGAAGCTTTCTTT. Supplemented by reference TRBV25-1 and TRBJ1-1, the full variable domain reads EADIYQTPRYLVIGTGKKITLECSQTMGHDKMYWYQQDPGMELHLIHYSYGVNSTEKGDLSSESTVSRIRTEHFPLTLESARPSHTSQYLCASSPYRGENTEAFFGQGTRLTVV.

V and J are TRBV19 and TRBJ1-3; a weak D match, TRBD1 (6 bases). Germline CDR1 and CDR2: LNHDA and SQIVND (reference sequence). The length of the CDR3 is 17 residues. V dropped 0 bases and J dropped 0 bases, with 12 bases sitting between them. CDR3 sequence: CASSIDRDIPSGNTIYF. The CDR3 nucleotides are TGTGCCAGTAGTATAGATCGGGACATCCCCTCTGGAAACACCATATATTTT.

The chain is built from TRBV3-1 (or the pseudogene TRBV3-2) and TRBJ1-2, with D uncertain. Looked up from germline, CDR1 is LGHDT and CDR2 is YNNKEL (reference sequence). CDR3 size: 14 residues. Between the trimmed V and J ends, which lost 1 base and 2 bases, there was a span of 8 bases. CDR3 amino acids: CASSQASGNYGYTF. The DNA for the CDR3 is TGTGCCAGCAGCCAAGCGTCGGGAAACTATGGCTACACCTTC.

The CDR3 bases are TGTGCCAGCAGTTTAGAGGCAGACTACGAGCAGTACTTC. Its protein is CASSLEADYEQYF. The chain is built from TRBV27 and TRBJ2-7; D remains ambiguous. V gave up 2 bases and J gave up 3 bases, with 8 bases separating them. The CDR3 loop spans 13 amino acids. Germline CDR1 reads MNHEY; CDR2 reads SMNVEV (reference sequence).

The CDR3 DNA is TGTGCCTGGAGTGTAGTTGGGGGCAGGGGCAGGTACACCGGGGAGCTGTTTTTT. Its protein is CAWSVVGGRGRYTGELFF. The rearrangement joins TRBV30 to TRBJ2-2; tentative D call: TRBD1 (6 bases). Germline lookup yields CDR1 GTSNPN and CDR2 SVGIG (reference sequence). This CDR3 region has 18 residues. Trimming removed 0 bases from V and 3 bases from J, with 20 bases in between.

J is TRBJ1-6 and V is TRBV6-1; D is possibly TRBD1 (6 bases). Trimming removed 7 bases at V and 6 bases at J, with 13 bases between. The CDR3 has 14 residues. Looked up from germline, CDR1 is MNHNS and CDR2 is SASEGT. The CDR3 coding sequence is TGTGCCAGCAACTACGGACAGTCTAATTCACCCCTCCACTTT. Its translation: CASNYGQSNSPLHF.

This chain links TRBV7-8 with TRBJ2-3; D remains unclear. Trimming removed 2 bases at V and 1 base at J, with 7 bases between. Germline V gives CDR1 SGHVS, CDR2 FQNEAQ. CDR3 length: 14 residues. CDR3 sequence: CASSLSEGTDTQYF. The DNA of the CDR3 is TGTGCCAGCAGCTTATCTGAGGGCACAGATACGCAGTATTTT. Drawing the rest from reference TRBV7-8 and TRBJ2-3, the complete variable domain is GAGVSQSPRYKVAKRGQDVALRCDPISGHVSLFWYQQALGQGPEFLTYFQNEAQLDKSGLPSDRFFAERPEGSVSTLKIQRTQQEDSAVYLCASSLSEGTDTQYFGPGTRLTVL.

The chain employs TRBV5-1 and TRBJ2-7; 7 nucleotides match TRBD1. The CDR3 is made up of 15 amino acids. CDR1 and CDR2 (germline): SGHRS, YFSETQ. V dropped 4 bases and J dropped 0; count of bases not matched to a gene: 7. CDR3 sequence (DNA): TGCGCCAGCAGCGCGGTGACAGGGAGCTCCTACGAGCAGTACTTC. As protein: CASSAVTGSSYEQYF.

The chain combines TRBV3-1 (or the pseudogene TRBV3-2) with TRBJ2-4; 9 bases match TRBD2. The germline V gene encodes CDR1 LGHDT and CDR2 YNNKEL (reference sequence). The CDR3 sequence is 18 residues long. V dropped 0 bases and J dropped 1; count of bases not matched to a gene: 7. The CDR3 sequence is CASSQDLGLAGAKNIQYF. The CDR3 DNA reads TGTGCCAGCAGCCAAGATCTTGGGCTAGCGGGGGCCAAAAACATTCAGTACTTC.

This clone has a single count. This chain connects TRBV28 to TRBJ2-7, with D unclear. With 6 bases removed from V and 4 bases from J, the gap between germline ends came to 13 bases. Germline V gene sequence: CDR1 MDHEN, CDR2 SYDVKM. CDR3 length: 13 residues. CDR3 in DNA: TGTGCCAGCAGCACGAAGAGATCTTACGAGCAGTACTTC. Encoded protein: CASSTKRSYEQYF.

The chain links TRBV18 to TRBJ1-5; tentative D call: TRBD1 (5 bases). This CDR3 comprises 15 residues. Germline V CDR1 and CDR2: KGHSH, LQKENI. Trimming left V 5 bases short and J 4 bases short, with 15 bases between. The CDR3 nucleotides read TGTGCCAGCTCAACGTCCGGGACTCCAAATCAGCCCCAGCATTTT. Protein product: CASSTSGTPNQPQHF.

The chain joins TRBV5-1 to TRBJ1-1; a possible D gene is TRBD1 (6 bases). Trimming took 3 bases from V and 4 from J, leaving 16 bases between them. Germline V gene data show CDR1 as SGHRS and CDR2 as YFSETQ. The CDR3 runs to 15 residues. The CDR3 nucleotides are TGCGCCAGCAGCTCGACAGGAGAGGTCGTCACTGAAGCTTTCTTT. The encoded protein is CASSSTGEVVTEAFF.

The rearrangement joins TRBV5-5 to TRBJ1-1; D is ambiguous. V was trimmed by 0 bases and J by 0 bases, leaving 6 bases between them. CDR3 length: 14 residues. Germline lookup yields CDR1 SGHKS and CDR2 YYEKEE (reference sequence). Here the CDR3 reads CASSLGALNTEAFF. The CDR3, as DNA: TGTGCCAGCAGCTTGGGAGCCCTGAACACTGAAGCTTTCTTT.

V and J are TRBV7-9 and TRBJ2-2; TRBD1 aligns across 11 bases. The CDR3 covers 16 residues. The V segment lost 1 base and the J segment 4 bases; nucleotides outside the gene matches: 2. Germline values: CDR1 SEHNR, CDR2 FQNEAQ (reference sequence). CDR3 residues: CASSLGGTGGTGELFF. CDR3 bases: TGTGCCAGCAGCTTAGGAGGGACAGGGGGCACCGGGGAGCTGTTTTTT.

The CDR3, as DNA: TGTGCCTGGGCAGCCCCTGACAGGGCCCGGGGCGAGCAGTACTTC. Protein: CAWAAPDRARGEQYF. The J gene is TRBJ2-7, the V gene TRBV30; 7 nucleotides agree with TRBD1. With 5 bases clipped from V and 6 bases from J, the junction kept 16 bases outside the gene matches. Germline CDR1 GTSNPN, CDR2 SVGIG (reference sequence). This CDR3 has 15 amino acids.

This clone has more than one count but fewer than ten. This chain links TRBV5-1 with TRBJ1-4; D possibly corresponds to TRBD1 (6 bases). CDR3 length equals 15 residues. Germline CDR1 is SGHRS and CDR2 is YFSETQ. The V gene lost 0 bases and the J gene lost 6 bases, with 12 bases spanning the gap. As DNA, the CDR3 is TGCGCCAGCAGCTTGGCCGGGGGGCGGGATGAAAAACTGTTTTTT. Its translation: CASSLAGGRDEKLFF.

The rearrangement links TRBV10-1 to TRBJ1-3, with TRBD1 as a possible D gene (6 bases). Germline V gene lookup returns CDR1 WNHNN and CDR2 SYGVQD (reference sequence). This CDR3 contains 15 residues. V dropped 3 bases and J dropped 2 bases, with 11 bases sitting between them. The CDR3 spells CASSDPRQAGNTIYF. The DNA of the CDR3 is TGCGCCAGCAGTGACCCTAGACAGGCTGGAAACACCATATATTTT.

This chain links TRBV2 with TRBJ2-7; D gene uncertain. V lost 5 bases and J 3 bases, leaving 23 bases between the germline ends. This CDR3 comprises 17 residues. Germline V gene data show CDR1 as SNHLY and CDR2 as FYNNEI. Written as DNA, the CDR3 is TGTGCCAGCAGTAACAGTCCACGTTTGGCTCAGATCTACGAGCAGTACTTC. Protein product: CASSNSPRLAQIYEQYF.